This T cell receptor beta chain was found in a study of T cells in Graves' hyperthyroidism and ophthalmopathy. Study-wide results and caveats: Using 13 V-J features, a model discriminated ophthalmopathy from stable hyperthyroidism.

The V and J ends lost 2 bases and 8 bases respectively, with 9 bases between them. The CDR3 consists of 11 residues. Germline CDR1 and CDR2: DFQATT and SNEGSKA (reference sequence). With regard to this clonotype: Antigen unknown.

RNA transcripts gave rise to amplified TCR beta CDR3 regions. The TCR CDR3 was amplified in a first-round RT-PCR using the HTBI primer set. In TCRdb, the multiplex PCR reads were re-called with MiXCR into one record per CDR3 protein. The sample lists about 250,000 distinct CDR3 sequences, roughly 22% occurring once. The sequence was obtained from a man aged 25 to 40 with Graves' ophthalmopathy. The chain carries TRBV20-1 and TRBJ1-1; perhaps TRBD1 as D (5 bases). The sample comprised blood. The CDR3 loop is CSARWGVEAFF. CDR3 coding DNA: TGCAGTGCTAGATGGGGGGTCGAAGCTTTCTTT.